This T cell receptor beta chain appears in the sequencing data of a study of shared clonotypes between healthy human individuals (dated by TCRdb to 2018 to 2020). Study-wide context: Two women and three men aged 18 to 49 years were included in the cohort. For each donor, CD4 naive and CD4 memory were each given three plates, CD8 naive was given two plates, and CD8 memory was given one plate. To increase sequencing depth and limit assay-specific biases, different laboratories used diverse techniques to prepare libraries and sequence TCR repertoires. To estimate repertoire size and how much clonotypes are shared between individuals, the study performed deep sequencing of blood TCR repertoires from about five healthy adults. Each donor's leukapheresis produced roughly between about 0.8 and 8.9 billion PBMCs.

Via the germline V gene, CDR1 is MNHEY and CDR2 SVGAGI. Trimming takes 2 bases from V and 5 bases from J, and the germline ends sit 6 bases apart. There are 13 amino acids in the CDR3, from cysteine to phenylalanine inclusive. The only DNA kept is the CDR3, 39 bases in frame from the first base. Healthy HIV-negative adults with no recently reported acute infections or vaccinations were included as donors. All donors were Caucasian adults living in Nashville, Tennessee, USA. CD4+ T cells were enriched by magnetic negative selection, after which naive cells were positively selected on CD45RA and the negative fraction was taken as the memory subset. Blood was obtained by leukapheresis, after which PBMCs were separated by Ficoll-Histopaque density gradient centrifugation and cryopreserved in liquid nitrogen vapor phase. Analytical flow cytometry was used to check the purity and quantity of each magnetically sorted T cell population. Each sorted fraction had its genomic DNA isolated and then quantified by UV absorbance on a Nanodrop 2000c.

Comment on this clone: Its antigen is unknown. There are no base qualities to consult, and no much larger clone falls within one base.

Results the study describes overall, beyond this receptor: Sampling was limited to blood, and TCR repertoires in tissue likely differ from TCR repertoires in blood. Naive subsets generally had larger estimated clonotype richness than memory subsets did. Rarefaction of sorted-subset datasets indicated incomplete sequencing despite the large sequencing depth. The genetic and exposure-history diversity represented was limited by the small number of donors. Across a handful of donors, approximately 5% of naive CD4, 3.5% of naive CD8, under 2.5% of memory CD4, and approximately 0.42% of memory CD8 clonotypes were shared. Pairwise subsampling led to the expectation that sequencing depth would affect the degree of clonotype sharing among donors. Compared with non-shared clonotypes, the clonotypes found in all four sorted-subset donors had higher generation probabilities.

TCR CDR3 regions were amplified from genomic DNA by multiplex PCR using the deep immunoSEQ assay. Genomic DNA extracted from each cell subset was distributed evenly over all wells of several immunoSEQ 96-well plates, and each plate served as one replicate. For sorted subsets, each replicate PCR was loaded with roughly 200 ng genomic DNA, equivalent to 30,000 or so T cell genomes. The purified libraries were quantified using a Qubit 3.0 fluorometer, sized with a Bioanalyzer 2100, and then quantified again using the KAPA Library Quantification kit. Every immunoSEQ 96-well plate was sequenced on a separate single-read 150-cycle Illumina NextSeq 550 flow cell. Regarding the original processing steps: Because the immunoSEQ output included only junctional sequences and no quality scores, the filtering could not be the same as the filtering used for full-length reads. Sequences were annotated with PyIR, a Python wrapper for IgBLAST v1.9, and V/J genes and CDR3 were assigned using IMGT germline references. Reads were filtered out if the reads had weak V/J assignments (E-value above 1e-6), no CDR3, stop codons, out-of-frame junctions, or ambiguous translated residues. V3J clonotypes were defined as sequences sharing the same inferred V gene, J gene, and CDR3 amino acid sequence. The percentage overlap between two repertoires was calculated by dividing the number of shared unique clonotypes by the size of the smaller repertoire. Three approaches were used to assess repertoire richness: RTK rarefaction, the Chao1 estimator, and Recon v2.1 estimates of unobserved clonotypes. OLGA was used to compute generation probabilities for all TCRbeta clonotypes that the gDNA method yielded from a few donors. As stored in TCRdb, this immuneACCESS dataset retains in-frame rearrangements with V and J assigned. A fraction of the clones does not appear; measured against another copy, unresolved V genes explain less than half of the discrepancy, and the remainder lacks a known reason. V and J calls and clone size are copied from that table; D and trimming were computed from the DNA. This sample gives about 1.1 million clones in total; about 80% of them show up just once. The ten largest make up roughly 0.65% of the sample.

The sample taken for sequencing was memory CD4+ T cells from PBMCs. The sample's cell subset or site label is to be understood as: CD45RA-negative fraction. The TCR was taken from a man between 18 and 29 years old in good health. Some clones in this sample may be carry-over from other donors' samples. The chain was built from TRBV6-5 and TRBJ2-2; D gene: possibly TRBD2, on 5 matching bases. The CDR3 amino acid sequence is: CASSYRETGELFF. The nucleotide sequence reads TGTGCCAGCAGTTACAGGGAGACCGGGGAGCTGTTTTTT.